These 2 T cell receptor beta chains were all obtained from the same sample, sequenced in a study of cytomegalovirus exposure and HLA in healthy donors. PCR amplification relied on 60 Vbeta primers (plus 13 Jbeta primers). Sequencing was performed with immunoSEQ multiplex PCR; in TCRdb, only in-frame clones are kept and a portion is missing. This sample has roughly 170,000 clones, with more than 70% found just once. Sequences were obtained from PBMCs. The receptors originated from a male donor in good health and CMV-seronegative.

The rearrangement joins TRBV5-1 to TRBJ2-3; 7 positions agree with TRBD2. CDR1 is SGHRS and CDR2 is YFSETQ in the germline V gene. CDR3 length: 11 amino acids. The trim removed 7 bases at V and 5 bases at J, leaving 1 base unmatched. The CDR3 DNA reads TGCGCCAGCGGGGGGGGAGATACGCAGTATTTT. As protein: CASGGGDTQYF.

The chain carries TRBV18 and TRBJ2-5, with D perhaps TRBD2 (5 bases). CDR1 is KGHSH and CDR2 is LQKENI in the germline V gene. V was cut by 1 base and J by 5 bases, with 14 bases left in between. The CDR3 length is 15 residues. The CDR3 region has the DNA TGTGCCAGCTCACCACGATTACTAGGGTCCGAGACCCAGTACTTC. Its protein product is CASSPRLLGSETQYF.